These 28 T cell receptor beta chains share one sample of origin, sequenced in a study of blood T cell repertoires in COVID-19. Sequencing was performed with immunoSEQ multiplex PCR; in TCRdb, only in-frame clones are kept and a portion is missing. The sample consists of around 300,000 clones, 90% of them appearing once. Sequenced material: PBMCs or T cells enriched from blood (not recorded which). Receptor source: a woman aged 30 to 39 who had recovered from COVID-19.

The rearrangement links TRBV19 to TRBJ2-7; TRBD2 matches at 10 bases. This CDR3 spans 17 amino acids. The ends lost 7 bases at V and 0 bases at J; junction bases unmatched: 12. Germline loops: CDR1 LNHDA, CDR2 SQIVND (reference sequence). CDR3 loop: CASNPSGRVSNSYEQYF. CDR3 bases: TGTGCCAGTAATCCCAGCGGGAGGGTTAGCAACTCCTACGAGCAGTACTTC.

Only a few counts were recorded for this clone. V is TRBV10-1 and J is TRBJ1-5, with D unresolved. This CDR3 has 12 amino acids. Deletions cut 4 bases from V and 6 bases from J, with 7 bases between. Germline V gene lookup returns CDR1 WNHNN and CDR2 SYGVQD (reference sequence). The chain's CDR3 is CASSAPGQPQHF. DNA for the CDR3: TGCGCCAGCAGTGCCCCGGGTCAGCCCCAGCATTTT.

The chain is built from TRBV28 and TRBJ1-3; 7 bases fit TRBD1. CDR3 size: 16 residues. Germline V gene lookup returns CDR1 MDHEN and CDR2 SYDVKM. V shed 6 bases and J 0 bases; nucleotides not matched to a gene: 8. The chain's CDR3 is CASRSGTAPSGNTIYF. CDR3 DNA sequence: TGTGCCAGCAGGTCCGGGACAGCTCCCTCTGGAAACACCATATATTTT.

The chain uses TRBV7-9 and TRBJ2-3, with 14 bases that match TRBD2. V was pared by 3 bases and J by 3 bases, with 5 bases of the junction left unmatched. The CDR3 loop spans 17 amino acids. Germline loops: CDR1 SEHNR, CDR2 FQNEAQ (reference sequence). The CDR3 is CASSFRRLAGGTDTQYF. In nucleotides, the CDR3 is TGTGCCAGCAGCTTCCGACGACTAGCGGGAGGGACAGATACGCAGTATTTT.

The J gene is TRBJ1-4, the V gene TRBV30; TRBD1 might be the D (6 bases). From germline, CDR1 is GTSNPN and CDR2 SVGIG (reference sequence). CDR3 length: 12 residues. Trimming removed 7 bases from V and 10 bases from J, with 16 bases in between. CDR3 DNA: TGTGCCTTTAGGGGGGGGCCGGGAAAACTGTTTTTT. This translates into CAFRGGPGKLFF.

This CDR3 is CASSVPGTGETGNTIYF. The CDR3 region has the DNA TGTGCCAGCAGCGTCCCCGGGACAGGGGAGACTGGAAACACCATATATTTT. V usage is TRBV9 and J usage is TRBJ1-3; 10 nucleotides align to TRBD1. V lost 2 bases to trimming and J lost 2 bases; unmatched junction nucleotides: 7. The germline gives CDR1 SGDLS, CDR2 YYNGEE. The CDR3 runs 17 residues.

V usage is TRBV9 and J usage is TRBJ2-5; TRBD2 is a possible D gene (6 bases). Germline V gene lookup returns CDR1 SGDLS and CDR2 YYNGEE. This CDR3 is built from 16 residues. The V and J ends lost 0 bases and 2 bases respectively, with 14 bases between them. Written as DNA, the CDR3 is TGTGCCAGCAGCGTAGCTGTGGGAGGCCCGCAAGAGACCCAGTACTTC. It yields the protein CASSVAVGGPQETQYF.

This CDR3 is CAWDVLAGPTDTQYF. DNA for the CDR3: TGTGCCTGGGACGTCTTAGCGGGACCCACAGATACGCAGTATTTT. This chain uses TRBV30 with TRBJ2-3, with 8 bases that match TRBD2. Germline V CDR1 and CDR2: GTSNPN, SVGIG (reference sequence). Trimming took 5 bases from V and 2 from J; bases not matched to a gene: 9. The CDR3 spans 15 residues.

V gene TRBV5-6 combines with J gene TRBJ2-3; D is possibly TRBD2 (5 bases). Germline CDR1 reads SGHDT; CDR2 reads YYEEEE. This CDR3 contains 15 residues. Deletions cut 5 bases from V and 5 bases from J, with 18 bases between. CDR3 loop: CASRLLGLGRDTQYF. DNA of the CDR3: TGTGCCAGCAGACTTCTCGGGTTGGGGAGAGATACGCAGTATTTT.

The rearrangement joins TRBV24-1 to TRBJ2-3; TRBD2 matches 10 bases. V shed 3 bases, J shed 1 base, and the junction held 9 bases outside the gene matches. Germline V gene lookup returns CDR1 KGHDR and CDR2 SFDVKD. The CDR3 runs 18 residues. DNA of the CDR3: TGTGCCACCAGTGATCCCAGTCCCGGGACTAGCGGCACAGATACGCAGTATTTT. This gives the protein CATSDPSPGTSGTDTQYF.

The chain employs TRBV6-1 and TRBJ1-5, with D maybe TRBD1 (6 bases). The CDR3 is 15 residues long. V was trimmed by 2 bases and J by 4 bases, leaving 12 bases between them. The germline gives CDR1 MNHNS, CDR2 SASEGT. The DNA for the CDR3 is TGTGCCAGCAGTGAAAGTCCCAGGGGAAATCAGCCCCAGCATTTT. It translates to CASSESPRGNQPQHF.

The rearrangement uses TRBV7-2 and TRBJ1-2, with D possibly being TRBD1 (5 bases). This CDR3 contains 15 residues. V was cut by 1 base and J by 4 bases, with 13 bases left in between. CDR1 and CDR2 from the germline V gene are SGHTA and FQGNSA. CDR3 bases: TGTGCCAGCAGCTTAGACGCATCAGGGCCCTATGGCTACACCTTC. Its protein product is CASSLDASGPYGYTF.

The rearrangement joins TRBV6-5 to TRBJ2-3; D is undetermined. The germline V gene encodes CDR1 MNHEY and CDR2 SVGAGI. V lost 8 bases to trimming and J lost 2 bases, with 5 bases between them. This CDR3 comprises 11 residues. The CDR3 nucleotides read TGTGCCAGCCGCGTCACAGATACGCAGTATTTT. Translating gives CASRVTDTQYF.

In nucleotides, the CDR3 is TGTGCCAGTAGTCCCCTAGGGGTAGCGGGAGAGCAAGAGACCCAGTACTTC. Translating it yields CASSPLGVAGEQETQYF. V gene TRBV19 combines with J gene TRBJ2-5; 9 nucleotides match TRBD2. This CDR3 region has 17 residues. Germline values: CDR1 LNHDA, CDR2 SQIVND (reference sequence). J was trimmed by 2 bases and V by 5 bases; bases with no gene match: 12. The complete variable domain, with remaining parts taken from reference TRBV19 and TRBJ2-5, reads DGGITQSPKYLFRKEGQNVTLSCEQNLNHDAMYWYRQDPGQGLRLIYYSQIVNDFQKGDIAEGYSVSREKKESFPLTVTSAQKNPTAFYLCASSPLGVAGEQETQYFGPGTRLLVL.

The chain recombines TRBV6-5 with TRBJ2-2; D gene unclear. Germline V lookup: CDR1 MNHEY, CDR2 SVGAGI. This CDR3 contains 13 residues. Trimming pared 8 bases from V and 0 bases from J, leaving 7 bases between. The chain's CDR3 is CASRTPNTGELFF. The CDR3 region has the DNA TGTGCCAGCCGCACACCGAACACCGGGGAGCTGTTTTTT.

The chain couples TRBV25-1 to TRBJ1-1; tentative D call: TRBD1 (5 bases). The length of the CDR3 is 15 residues. The ends were cut back, 0 bases at V and 3 bases at J, with 11 bases in the middle. The V gene's germline CDR1 is MGHDK and CDR2 SYGVNS. CDR3 nucleotides: TGTGCCAGCAGTGAATACTCGGGGGGGGACACTGAAGCTTTCTTT. Its protein is CASSEYSGGDTEAFF.

The J gene is TRBJ2-1, the V gene TRBV2, with no clear D. This CDR3 contains 10 residues. From germline, CDR1 is SNHLY and CDR2 FYNNEI. The ends were cut back, 3 bases at V and 9 bases at J, with 3 bases in the middle. CDR3 protein: CASSDVEQFF. The CDR3 nucleotides are TGTGCCAGCAGTGACGTTGAGCAGTTCTTC. Full variable domain (outside the CDR3, taken from reference TRBV2 and TRBJ2-1): EPEVTQTPSHQVTQMGQEVILRCVPISNHLYFYWYRQILGQKVEFLVSFYNNEISEKSEIFDDQFSVERPDGSNFTLKIRSTKLEDSAMYFCASSDVEQFFGPGTRLTVL.

The rearrangement joins TRBV20-1 to TRBJ2-1; TRBD1 might be the D (5 bases). CDR1 is DFQATT, CDR2 SNEGSKA, per germline (reference sequence). Trimming removed 4 bases from V and 2 bases from J, with 12 bases in between. The CDR3 consists of 14 residues. The CDR3 sequence: CSANDRITYNEQFF. The CDR3 DNA sequence: TGCAGTGCTAATGACAGAATTACCTACAATGAGCAGTTCTTC.

The rearrangement joins TRBV7-9 to TRBJ2-5; 14 bases align to TRBD2. CDR1 and CDR2 (germline): SEHNR, FQNEAQ (reference sequence). V was clipped by 5 bases and J by 5 bases; unmatched bases: 7. The CDR3 runs to 16 residues. CDR3: CASSATSGRASETQYF. CDR3 bases: TGTGCCAGCAGCGCGACTAGCGGGAGGGCCTCGGAGACCCAGTACTTC. Full variable domain (outside the CDR3, taken from reference TRBV7-9 and TRBJ2-5): DTGVSQNPRHKITKRGQNVTFRCDPISEHNRLYWYRQTLGQGPEFLTYFQNEAQLEKSRLLSDRFSAERPKGSFSTLEIQRTEQGDSAMYLCASSATSGRASETQYFGPGTRLLVL.

The V call is TRBV4-1, the J call TRBJ1-1, with D maybe TRBD1 (5 bases). There are 20 residues in the CDR3. Deletions cut 1 base from V and 0 bases from J, with 24 bases between. Germline assignment: CDR1 MGHRA and CDR2 YSYEKL. The CDR3 spells CASSQASFDSLNTMNTEAFF. In DNA, the CDR3 is TGCGCCAGCAGCCAAGCGAGTTTTGACAGCCTTAACACCATGAACACTGAAGCTTTCTTT.

This chain connects TRBV6-5 to TRBJ1-5, with 9 bases identical to TRBD1. The CDR3 has 15 amino acids. Germline assignment: CDR1 MNHEY and CDR2 SVGAGI. Trimming cost V 6 bases and J 6 bases; bases outside gene matches: 9. CDR3 region: CASSRTGEFGQPQHF. CDR3 DNA sequence: TGTGCCAGCAGCAGGACAGGGGAGTTTGGTCAGCCCCAGCATTTT.

This chain joins TRBV7-5 and TRBJ2-7; TRBD1, the table's D call, was not compared with the DNA. TRBV7-5 constitutes a pseudogene. This CDR3 is 14 amino acids long. The CDR3 here is CARSLECRGYEQYF. Written as DNA, the CDR3 is TGTGCCAGAAGCTTAGAATGCAGGGGATACGAGCAGTACTTC.

V is TRBV4-3 and J is TRBJ1-3; the match to TRBD1 covers 7 bases. Germline V CDR1 and CDR2: LGHNA, YSLEER. The junction had 3 bases not matched to a gene; V was cut back by 0 bases and J by 4 bases. The CDR3 is made up of 15 amino acids. CDR3 in amino acids: CASSQDLQGGNTIYF. In DNA, the CDR3 is TGCGCCAGCAGCCAAGATTTACAGGGGGGAAACACCATATATTTT.

The V and J genes are TRBV4-2 and TRBJ2-3, with D maybe TRBD2 (7 bases). Germline CDR1 LGHNA, CDR2 YNFKEQ. Trimming cost V 5 bases and J 7 bases, with 13 bases left between them. The CDR3 contains 13 residues. CDR3 nucleotide sequence: TGTGCCAGCAGCGAGGGGGGGAGTTATACGCAGTATTTT. Translating gives CASSEGGSYTQYF.

This clone occurred once. The chain links TRBV9 to TRBJ2-1; 7 bases align to TRBD2. CDR3 size: 18 residues. The junction had 14 bases not matched to a gene; V was cut back by 0 bases and J by 5 bases. Germline CDR1 SGDLS, CDR2 YYNGEE. CDR3 bases: TGTGCCAGCAGCGTAGGGATTTTGGTTGGGGCGGGAGACAATGAGCAGTTCTTC. Translation gives CASSVGILVGAGDNEQFF. The whole variable domain, filled in from reference TRBV9 and TRBJ2-1, reads DSGVTQTPKHLITATGQRVTLRCSPRSGDLSVYWYQQSLDQGLQFLIQYYNGEERAKGNILERFSAQQFPDLHSELNLSSLELGDSALYFCASSVGILVGAGDNEQFFGPGTRLTVL.

This chain links TRBV5-1 with TRBJ2-1, with D unresolved. V dropped 4 bases and J dropped 3 bases, with 8 bases sitting between them. From germline, CDR1 is SGHRS and CDR2 YFSETQ. The CDR3 sequence is 13 residues long. The CDR3 is CASSTDNYNEQFF. Written as DNA, the CDR3 is TGCGCCAGCAGCACCGACAACTACAATGAGCAGTTCTTC.

The rearrangement joins TRBV5-1 to TRBJ1-3; D is unclear. Looked up from germline, CDR1 is SGHRS and CDR2 is YFSETQ. The CDR3 covers 14 residues. V dropped 1 base and J dropped 1 base, with 6 bases sitting between them. The CDR3 reads CASSLRGSGNTIYF. CDR3 DNA: TGCGCCAGCAGCTTGCGGGGATCTGGAAACACCATATATTTT.

The chain employs TRBV4-1 and TRBJ1-1; TRBD1 might be the D (5 bases). The CDR3 totals 19 residues. Trimming shortened V by 0 bases and J by 0 bases, and 20 bases separated the two germline ends. From germline, CDR1 is MGHRA and CDR2 YSYEKL. CDR3 nucleotide sequence: TGCGCCAGCAGCCAAGAATACCCCCCCGACAGACCCATGAACACTGAAGCTTTCTTT. The encoded protein is CASSQEYPPDRPMNTEAFF.